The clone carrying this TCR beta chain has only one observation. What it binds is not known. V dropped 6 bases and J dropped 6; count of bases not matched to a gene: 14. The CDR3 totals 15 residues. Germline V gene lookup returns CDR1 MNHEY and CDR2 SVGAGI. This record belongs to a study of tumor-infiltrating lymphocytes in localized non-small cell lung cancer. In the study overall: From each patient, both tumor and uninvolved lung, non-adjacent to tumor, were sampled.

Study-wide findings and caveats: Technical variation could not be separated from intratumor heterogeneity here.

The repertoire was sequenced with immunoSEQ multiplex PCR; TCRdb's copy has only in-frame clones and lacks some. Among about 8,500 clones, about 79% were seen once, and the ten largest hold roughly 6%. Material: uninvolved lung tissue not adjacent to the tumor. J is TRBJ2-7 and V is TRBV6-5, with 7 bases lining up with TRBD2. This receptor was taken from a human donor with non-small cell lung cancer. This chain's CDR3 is CASSPTGGTTLEQYF. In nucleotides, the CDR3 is TGTGCCAGCAGCCCAACCGGGGGGACTACCCTCGAGCAGTACTTC.